A single sample gave rise to the 5 T cell receptor beta chains below, sequenced in a study of shared clonotypes between healthy human individuals (dated by TCRdb to the early 2020s). The library was built by means of the immunoSEQ multiplex PCR assay. The immuneACCESS repertoire file appears here via TCRdb, limited to in-frame rearrangements. These files lack a portion of the clones; in checked studies, under half of the deficit traces to unresolved V genes, and the cause of the others is not known. Present in this sample are approximately 340,000 clones, less than 75% of which were seen just once. About 9.4% of the sample is taken by the ten largest. The source material was memory CD4+ T cells sorted from blood. The sample's cell subset or site label, in plain terms: CD45RA-negative fraction. The receptor source for this set is a man aged 25 to 45 in good health.

The chain has TRBV28 and TRBJ1-1; TRBD1 might be the D (5 bases). CDR1 MDHEN and CDR2 SYDVKM come from the germline V gene. V lost 0 bases and J lost 8, with 13 bases in between. The CDR3 sequence is 14 residues long. CDR3: CASSLWGDGREAFF. CDR3 in DNA: TGTGCCAGCAGTTTATGGGGGGACGGACGGGAAGCTTTCTTT.

Comments on this clone: A much larger clone differs by one base, so this may be a read error. The same CDR3 also results from other DNA sequences found in this sample. V is TRBV19 and J is TRBJ2-6; 8 bases are shared with TRBD1. The trim removed 5 bases at V and 1 base at J, leaving 4 bases unmatched. Germline V lookup: CDR1 LNHDA, CDR2 SQIVND (reference sequence). This CDR3 region has 16 residues. For the CDR3, the DNA is TGTGCCAGTAGTTTAGGGACAGGTTCTGGGGCCAACGTCCTGACTTTC. Its protein is CASSLGTGSGANVLTF.

This clone is a singleton in its sample. J is TRBJ2-7 and V is TRBV7-2, with 11 positions matching TRBD2. This CDR3 is 14 amino acids long. The ends lost 5 bases at V and 6 bases at J; junction bases unmatched: 6. CDR1 is SGHTA and CDR2 is FQGNSA in the germline V gene. The CDR3 region has the DNA TGTGCCAGCAGCGCCCTAGCGGGAGGTTTCGAGCAGTACTTC. Encoded protein: CASSALAGGFEQYF.

In DNA form, the CDR3 reads TGTGCCAGCAGCCCCCTAGCGGGAGGGCCCTATGAGCAGTTCTTC. This codes for CASSPLAGGPYEQFF. The chain employs TRBV14 and TRBJ2-1; TRBD2 aligns across 12 bases. V lost 4 bases and J lost 8; bases outside the gene matches: 6. This CDR3 region has 15 residues. Looked up from germline, CDR1 is SGHDN and CDR2 is FVKESK.

The chain has TRBV27 and TRBJ1-1; 7 bases map to TRBD1. CDR1 is MNHEY and CDR2 is SMNVEV in the germline V gene (reference sequence). The CDR3 sequence is 14 residues long. V dropped 5 bases and J dropped 6; count of bases not matched to a gene: 9. This CDR3 reads CASSARGGLSEAFF. The CDR3 nucleotides read TGTGCCAGCAGTGCCAGGGGGGGGTTATCTGAAGCTTTCTTT.